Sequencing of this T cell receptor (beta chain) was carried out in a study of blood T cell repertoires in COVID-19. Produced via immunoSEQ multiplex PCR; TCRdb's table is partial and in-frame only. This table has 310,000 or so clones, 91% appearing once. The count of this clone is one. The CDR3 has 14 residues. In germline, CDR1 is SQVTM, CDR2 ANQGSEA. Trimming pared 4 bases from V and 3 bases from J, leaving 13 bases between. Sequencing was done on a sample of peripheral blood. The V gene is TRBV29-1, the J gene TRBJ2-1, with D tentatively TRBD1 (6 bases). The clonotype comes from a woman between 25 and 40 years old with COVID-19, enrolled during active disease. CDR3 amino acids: CSVGVQGHYNEQFF. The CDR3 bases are TGCAGCGTTGGGGTACAGGGCCACTACAATGAGCAGTTCTTC.